This TCR beta chain was recovered during a study of OX40 agonist ivuxolimab in advanced cancers. The CDR3 spans 13 residues. The V gene lost 0 bases and the J gene lost 5 bases, with 7 bases spanning the gap. Germline CDR1 reads SGHNT; CDR2 reads YENEEA. Using immunoSEQ multiplex PCR, the repertoire was profiled, and TCRdb retains in-frame clones only, with some absent. The sample shows roughly 80,000 clones, roughly 90% of them seen only once. The sample was CD4+ or CD8+ T cells sorted from blood, taken in a trial of the OX40 agonist ivuxolimab. The chain employs TRBV11-3 and TRBJ2-5; D is unresolved. The TCR sequence derives from an adult with an advanced solid tumor such as melanoma, head and neck, liver or kidney cancer. The DNA of the CDR3 is TGTGCCAGCAGCTTAGATTTTGGGGAGACCCAGTACTTC. It encodes CASSLDFGETQYF.